What follows are 9 T cell receptor beta chains derived from one specimen sequenced in a study of molecular identifiers for immune sequencing clone quantification (dated by TCRdb to 2016 to 2018). Library prep was done by PCR. The instrument given in TCRdb is NextSeq 500. The raw public reads went through TCRdb reprocessing: fastp at Q25, MiXCR clone calling, in-frame beta chains kept. CDR3 protein duplicates are merged, each entry listing the most common genes and DNA. The sample yields approximately 97,000 distinct CDR3 sequences; approximately 24% were counted once. The ten largest clones capture 0.94% of the sample. What was sequenced was naive CD8+ T cells from blood, with Jurkat cell RNA spiked in. The label giving this sample's cell subset or site can be read as: FACS-sorted CD8+CD4-CCR7+CD45RA+ naive T cells. The receptors were sampled from a human donor in good health. Some libraries in this study had Jurkat cell RNA spiked in.

This clonotype was observed many times. The chain is built from TRBV20-1 and TRBJ2-1; 7 bases fit TRBD2. This CDR3 comprises 13 residues. With V trimmed by 1 base and J by 9 bases, 6 bases remained unmatched. The V gene's germline CDR1 is DFQATT and CDR2 SNEGSKA (reference sequence). CDR3 loop: CSARGGRAFEQFF. DNA of the CDR3: TGCAGTGCTAGAGGGGGGAGGGCCTTTGAGCAGTTCTTC.

Regarding this clonotype: One junction end disagrees with the germline gene, perhaps due to a read error. The chain uses TRBV7-2 and TRBJ2-7; perhaps TRBD1 as D (6 bases). Germline V gene sequence: CDR1 SGHTA, CDR2 FQGNSA. CDR3 length: 14 amino acids. CDR3 DNA: TGTGCCAGCAGCCCGACAGGCTCACCCTACGCGCCGTCCTTC. Its protein is CASSPTGSPYAPSF.

This clonotype showed up just a few times. A read error may be the cause here, since a much bigger clone is one base away. V and J are TRBV30 and TRBJ2-3, with D possibly TRBD2 on 6 matching bases. CDR3 length equals 14 residues. Germline V gene lookup returns CDR1 GTSNPN and CDR2 SVGIG (reference sequence). V was trimmed by 8 bases and J by 1 base, leaving 16 bases between them. The CDR3 protein is CARTPGLGTDTQYF. CDR3 DNA: TGTGCCCGGACGCCGGGACTCGGCACAGATACGCAGTATTTT.

Of note for this clonotype: A much larger clone differs by one base, so this may be a read error. J is TRBJ2-7 and V is TRBV7-6, with D possibly TRBD2 on 5 matching bases. Germline-derived CDR1 and CDR2 are SGHVS and FNYEAQ. V was cut by 5 bases and J by 6 bases, with 14 bases left in between. The CDR3 contains 13 residues. In nucleotides, the CDR3 is TGTGCCAGCAGCCAGGACTCGATTAGCGAGCAGTACTTC. Protein product: CASSQDSISEQYF.

In its sample, this clonotype was seen a few times. V gene TRBV15 combines with J gene TRBJ2-7; D remains unclear. CDR3 size: 11 residues. CDR1 is LNHNV, CDR2 YYDKDF, per germline (reference sequence). Trimming cost V 4 bases and J 6 bases, with 7 bases left between them. The CDR3 nucleotides are TGTGCCACCAGCAAAGGTACCGAGCAGTACTTC. Protein: CATSKGTEQYF.

The rearrangement uses TRBV4-3 and TRBJ1-1, with D possibly matching TRBD1 (5 bases). V shed 0 bases and J shed 2 bases, with 7 bases lying between them. The CDR3 loop spans 14 amino acids. CDR1 is LGHNA and CDR2 is YSLEER in the germline V gene. The CDR3 sequence: CASSQDRVNTEAFF. CDR3 bases: TGCGCCAGCAGCCAAGACAGGGTAAACACTGAAGCTTTCTTT.

Many counts were recorded for this clonotype. This rearrangement joins TRBV12-3 or TRBV12-4 to TRBJ2-5; D is unclear. V lost 6 bases, J lost 5 bases, and 10 bases lay in between. This CDR3 has 12 amino acids. As DNA, the CDR3 is TGTGCCAGCAGCCCGCAGCCGGAGACCCAGTACTTC. It specifies CASSPQPETQYF.

This clonotype was counted between two and nine times. This may stem from a read error, because a much larger clone lies one nucleotide away. This chain connects TRBV5-1 to TRBJ2-3; a possible D gene is TRBD2 (6 bases). Trimming shortened V by 2 bases and J by 5 bases, and 12 bases separated the two germline ends. The CDR3 sequence is 14 residues long. Germline assignment: CDR1 SGHRS and CDR2 YFSETQ. The CDR3 loop is CASSFGRGKDTQYF. The CDR3 nucleotides are TGCGCCAGCAGCTTTGGACGGGGGAAAGATACGCAGTATTTT.

This clonotype appeared a few times. The CDR3 region has the DNA TGTGCCAGCAGTTCGGGACACCGCTACGAGCAGTACTTC. Its translation is CASSSGHRYEQYF. This chain connects TRBV2 to TRBJ2-7; maybe TRBD1 (6 bases). V was pared by 5 bases and J by 3 bases, with 11 bases between. CDR1 SNHLY and CDR2 FYNNEI come from the germline V gene. The CDR3 has 13 residues.